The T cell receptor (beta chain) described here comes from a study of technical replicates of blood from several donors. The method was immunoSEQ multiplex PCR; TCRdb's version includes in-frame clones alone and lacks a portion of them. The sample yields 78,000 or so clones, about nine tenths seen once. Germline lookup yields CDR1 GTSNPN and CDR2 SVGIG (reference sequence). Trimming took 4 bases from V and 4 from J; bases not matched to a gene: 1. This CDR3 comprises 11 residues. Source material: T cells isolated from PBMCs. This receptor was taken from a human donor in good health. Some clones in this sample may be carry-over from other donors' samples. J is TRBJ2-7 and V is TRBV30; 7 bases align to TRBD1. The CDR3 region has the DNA TGTGCCTGGACAGGGGGTTACGAGCAGTACTTC. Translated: CAWTGGYEQYF.